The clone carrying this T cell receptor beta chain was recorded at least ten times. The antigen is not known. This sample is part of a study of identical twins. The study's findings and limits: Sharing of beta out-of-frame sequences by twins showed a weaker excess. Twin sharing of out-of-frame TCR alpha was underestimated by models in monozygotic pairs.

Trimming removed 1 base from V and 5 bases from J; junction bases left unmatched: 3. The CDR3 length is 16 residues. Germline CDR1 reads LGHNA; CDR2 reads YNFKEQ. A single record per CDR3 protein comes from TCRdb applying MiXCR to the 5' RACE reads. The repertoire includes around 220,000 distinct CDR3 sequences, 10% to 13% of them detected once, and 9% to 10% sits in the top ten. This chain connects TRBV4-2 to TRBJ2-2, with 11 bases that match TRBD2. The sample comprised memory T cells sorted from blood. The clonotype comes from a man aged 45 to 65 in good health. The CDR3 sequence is CASSQAPSGGTGELFF. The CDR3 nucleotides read TGTGCCAGCAGCCAAGCGCCTAGCGGGGGGACCGGGGAGCTGTTTTTT.